Listed below are T cell receptor beta chains from one sample, sequenced in a study of technical replicates of blood from a few donors. Measured with immunoSEQ multiplex PCR; TCRdb has only the in-frame clones, and not every one. The sample contains approximately 70,000 clones, about 95% of which appear only once. Sequenced: T cells isolated from PBMCs. These receptors were taken from a human donor in good health. Both conserved end residues are part of each CDR3. Each record gives: D gene, V gene, J gene, clone size, CDR3 protein, CDR3 DNA. A D gene is named only where the DNA matches it firmly. Clone size is shown for a subset of rows, as once, few, many or a class of expanded clone.

d_gene: .; v_gene: TRBV6-5; j_gene: TRBJ2-3; abundance: .; CDR3aa: CASTPRAGSADTQYF; CDR3nt: TGTGCCAGCACCCCAAGGGCAGGGTCGGCGGATACGCAGTATTTT
d_gene: .; v_gene: TRBV6-5; j_gene: TRBJ2-3; abundance: .; CDR3aa: CASRPGSTDTQYF; CDR3nt: TGTGCCAGCAGACCAGGGAGCACAGATACGCAGTATTTT
d_gene: .; v_gene: TRBV25-1; j_gene: TRBJ2-3; abundance: .; CDR3aa: CASSFAFTDTQYF; CDR3nt: TGTGCCAGCAGTTTTGCGTTCACAGATACGCAGTATTTT
d_gene: .; v_gene: TRBV9; j_gene: TRBJ2-7; abundance: .; CDR3aa: CASSLDTPYEQYF; CDR3nt: TGTGCCAGCAGCCTGGACACCCCCTACGAGCAGTACTTC
d_gene: TRBD1; v_gene: TRBV5-1; j_gene: TRBJ2-7; abundance: .; CDR3aa: CASSWTGGIGYEQYF; CDR3nt: TGCGCCAGCAGCTGGACAGGGGGCATCGGCTACGAGCAGTACTTC
d_gene: .; v_gene: TRBV29-1; j_gene: TRBJ2-7; abundance: .; CDR3aa: CSVLTGSQIGEQYF; CDR3nt: TGCAGCGTTCTCACAGGGTCGCAAATTGGCGAGCAGTACTTC
d_gene: .; v_gene: TRBV7-9; j_gene: TRBJ1-1; abundance: .; CDR3aa: CASSLQGNAGNTEAFF; CDR3nt: TGTGCCAGCAGCTTACAGGGGAATGCGGGGAACACTGAAGCTTTCTTT
d_gene: .; v_gene: TRBV19; j_gene: TRBJ1-2; abundance: .; CDR3aa: CASRIGSYGYTF; CDR3nt: TGTGCCAGTAGAATCGGGAGCTATGGCTACACCTTC
d_gene: .; v_gene: TRBV7-9; j_gene: TRBJ2-7; abundance: .; CDR3aa: CASSFLMGGNYEQYF; CDR3nt: TGTGCCAGCAGCTTCCTAATGGGCGGGAACTACGAGCAGTACTTC
d_gene: TRBD1; v_gene: TRBV6-5; j_gene: TRBJ2-7; abundance: .; CDR3aa: CASKDRGTYEQYF; CDR3nt: TGTGCCAGCAAAGACAGGGGGACCTACGAGCAGTACTTC
d_gene: .; v_gene: TRBV7-9; j_gene: TRBJ2-7; abundance: .; CDR3aa: CASSSEYRDLSYEQYF; CDR3nt: TGTGCCAGCAGCTCTGAATACAGGGACCTCTCCTACGAGCAGTACTTC
d_gene: .; v_gene: TRBV7-9; j_gene: TRBJ2-5; abundance: .; CDR3aa: CASSLTVGAETQYF; CDR3nt: TGTGCCAGCAGCTTAACAGTGGGCGCCGAGACCCAGTACTTC
d_gene: .; v_gene: TRBV11-2; j_gene: TRBJ2-5; abundance: .; CDR3aa: CASSLVRGRETQYF; CDR3nt: TGTGCCAGCAGCTTAGTCAGGGGTCGGGAGACCCAGTACTTC
d_gene: .; v_gene: TRBV21-1; j_gene: TRBJ1-4; abundance: .; CDR3aa: CASSHQEGRGTNEKLFF; CDR3nt: TGTGCCAGCAGCCACCAAGAGGGCCGAGGAACTAATGAAAAACTGTTTTTT
d_gene: .; v_gene: TRBV2; j_gene: TRBJ1-2; abundance: .; CDR3aa: CASSVRQDYGYTF; CDR3nt: TGTGCCAGCAGTGTCAGACAGGACTATGGCTACACCTTC
d_gene: TRBD1; v_gene: TRBV5-1; j_gene: TRBJ1-6; abundance: few; CDR3aa: CASSDRAYNSPLHF; CDR3nt: TGCGCCAGCAGTGACAGGGCCTATAATTCACCCCTCCACTTT
d_gene: TRBD2; v_gene: TRBV7-9; j_gene: TRBJ2-3; abundance: .; CDR3aa: CASSLGIGTSRTDTQYF; CDR3nt: TGTGCCAGCAGCTTAGGTATCGGGACTAGCAGGACAGATACGCAGTATTTT
d_gene: .; v_gene: TRBV11-3; j_gene: TRBJ1-1; abundance: .; CDR3aa: CASSPGMGTEAFF; CDR3nt: TGTGCCAGCAGCCCGGGGATGGGCACTGAAGCTTTCTTT
d_gene: .; v_gene: TRBV19; j_gene: TRBJ2-2; abundance: .; CDR3aa: CASKDGAGNTGELFF; CDR3nt: TGTGCCAGTAAAGATGGGGCGGGAAACACCGGGGAGCTGTTTTTT
d_gene: TRBD2; v_gene: TRBV6-4; j_gene: TRBJ2-1; abundance: .; CDR3aa: CASTARTSPSSSYNEQFF; CDR3nt: TGTGCCAGCACAGCAAGGACTAGCCCCTCGAGCTCCTACAATGAGCAGTTCTTC
d_gene: TRBD2; v_gene: TRBV30; j_gene: TRBJ2-1; abundance: .; CDR3aa: CAWNVPRGLAGAHYNEQFF; CDR3nt: TGTGCCTGGAACGTCCCTCGGGGACTAGCGGGGGCACACTACAATGAGCAGTTCTTC
d_gene: TRBD2; v_gene: TRBV29-1; j_gene: TRBJ2-7; abundance: .; CDR3aa: CSVGGGYEQYF; CDR3nt: TGCAGCGTTGGGGGGGGCTACGAGCAGTACTTC
d_gene: TRBD1; v_gene: TRBV9; j_gene: TRBJ1-2; abundance: .; CDR3aa: CASSWDRVGYTF; CDR3nt: TGTGCCAGCAGCTGGGACAGGGTCGGCTACACCTTC
d_gene: TRBD2; v_gene: TRBV6-6; j_gene: TRBJ2-1; abundance: .; CDR3aa: CASTEPGGVNEQFF; CDR3nt: TGTGCCAGCACCGAACCGGGGGGGGTCAATGAGCAGTTCTTC
d_gene: .; v_gene: TRBV28; j_gene: TRBJ1-5; abundance: .; CDR3aa: CASSLKGLPSQPQHF; CDR3nt: TGTGCCAGCAGTTTAAAAGGACTCCCCAGCCAGCCCCAGCATTTT
d_gene: .; v_gene: TRBV19; j_gene: TRBJ2-7; abundance: .; CDR3aa: CASSIQPGVSYEQYF; CDR3nt: TGTGCCAGTAGTATACAGCCAGGGGTTTCCTACGAGCAGTACTTC
d_gene: TRBD1; v_gene: TRBV10-3; j_gene: TRBJ2-7; abundance: .; CDR3aa: CAISEIPGTDWEQYF; CDR3nt: TGTGCCATCAGTGAAATCCCTGGGACAGATTGGGAGCAGTACTTC
d_gene: TRBD1; v_gene: TRBV5-1; j_gene: TRBJ1-4; abundance: .; CDR3aa: CASSSRGVILQNEKLFF; CDR3nt: TGCGCCAGCAGTAGCAGGGGGGTTATCCTACAGAATGAAAAACTGTTTTTT
d_gene: TRBD1; v_gene: TRBV7-8; j_gene: TRBJ1-5; abundance: .; CDR3aa: CASSEFRDRGFQPQHF; CDR3nt: TGTGCCAGCAGCGAGTTCCGGGACAGGGGATTTCAGCCCCAGCATTTT
d_gene: TRBD2; v_gene: TRBV27; j_gene: TRBJ2-3; abundance: .; CDR3aa: CASSPAGYSTDTQYF; CDR3nt: TGTGCCAGCAGCCCAGCGGGGTATAGCACAGATACGCAGTATTTT
d_gene: TRBD1; v_gene: TRBV19; j_gene: TRBJ1-1; abundance: .; CDR3aa: CASSGGWWGQGNTEAFF; CDR3nt: TGTGCCAGTAGTGGAGGCTGGTGGGGACAGGGGAACACTGAAGCTTTCTTT
d_gene: .; v_gene: TRBV7-2; j_gene: TRBJ2-7; abundance: .; CDR3aa: CASSSLGYEQYF; CDR3nt: TGTGCCAGCAGCTCCCTAGGCTACGAGCAGTACTTC
d_gene: .; v_gene: TRBV6-5; j_gene: TRBJ2-6; abundance: .; CDR3aa: CASKILSSGANVLTF; CDR3nt: TGTGCCAGCAAGATCCTTAGCTCTGGGGCCAACGTCCTGACTTTC
d_gene: .; v_gene: TRBV2; j_gene: TRBJ1-6; abundance: .; CDR3aa: CASSDGQGIFNSPLHF; CDR3nt: TGTGCCAGCAGTGATGGTCAGGGAATTTTTAATTCACCCCTCCACTTT
d_gene: .; v_gene: TRBV5-4; j_gene: TRBJ2-7; abundance: .; CDR3aa: CASSPGQISYEQYF; CDR3nt: TGTGCCAGCAGCCCTGGGCAGATCTCCTACGAGCAGTACTTC
d_gene: TRBD2; v_gene: TRBV2; j_gene: TRBJ2-1; abundance: .; CDR3aa: CASSRPSGGTRLVDNEQFF; CDR3nt: TGTGCCAGCAGTCGACCTAGCGGGGGGACCCGTTTAGTGGACAATGAGCAGTTCTTC
d_gene: TRBD2; v_gene: TRBV28; j_gene: TRBJ2-1; abundance: .; CDR3aa: CASSPGTRFEQFF; CDR3nt: TGTGCCAGCAGTCCCGGGACTAGGTTTGAGCAGTTCTTC
d_gene: TRBD2; v_gene: TRBV30; j_gene: TRBJ2-5; abundance: .; CDR3aa: CAWSSGGWETQYF; CDR3nt: TGTGCCTGGTCTAGCGGGGGATGGGAGACCCAGTACTTC
d_gene: .; v_gene: TRBV28; j_gene: TRBJ1-1; abundance: .; CDR3aa: CGAGRMNTEAFF; CDR3nt: TGTGGGGCTGGTAGAATGAACACTGAAGCTTTCTTT
d_gene: TRBD1; v_gene: TRBV30; j_gene: TRBJ2-1; abundance: .; CDR3aa: CAWSLPGQGNNEQFF; CDR3nt: TGTGCCTGGAGTTTACCGGGACAGGGGAACAATGAGCAGTTCTTC
d_gene: TRBD1; v_gene: TRBV2; j_gene: TRBJ2-2; abundance: .; CDR3aa: CAIYRDRGDNTGELFF; CDR3nt: TGTGCCATCTACCGGGACAGGGGCGATAACACCGGGGAGCTGTTTTTT
d_gene: .; v_gene: TRBV9; j_gene: TRBJ1-3; abundance: .; CDR3aa: CASSQGDSGNTIYF; CDR3nt: TGTGCCAGCAGCCAAGGGGATTCTGGAAACACCATATATTTT
d_gene: .; v_gene: TRBV30; j_gene: TRBJ1-1; abundance: .; CDR3aa: CAWSFGGLNEAFF; CDR3nt: TGTGCCTGGAGTTTCGGGGGTTTGAATGAAGCTTTCTTT
d_gene: .; v_gene: TRBV7-9; j_gene: TRBJ2-7; abundance: .; CDR3aa: CASSFSGHYEQYF; CDR3nt: TGTGCCAGCAGCTTCTCGGGACACTACGAGCAGTACTTC
d_gene: TRBD1; v_gene: TRBV4-1; j_gene: TRBJ1-1; abundance: .; CDR3aa: CASSQDRTGGGEAFF; CDR3nt: TGCGCCAGCAGCCAAGATCGGACAGGGGGGGGTGAAGCTTTCTTT
d_gene: TRBD1; v_gene: TRBV6-5; j_gene: TRBJ1-2; abundance: .; CDR3aa: CASSYSSRGMLDGYTF; CDR3nt: TGTGCCAGCAGTTACTCGAGCAGGGGGATGTTGGATGGCTACACCTTC
d_gene: .; v_gene: TRBV5-1; j_gene: TRBJ2-3; abundance: .; CDR3aa: CASSLDQGTDTQYF; CDR3nt: TGCGCCAGCAGCTTGGATCAGGGTACAGATACGCAGTATTTT
d_gene: .; v_gene: TRBV15; j_gene: TRBJ1-5; abundance: .; CDR3aa: CATSRENRVSNQPQHF; CDR3nt: TGTGCCACCAGCAGAGAGAACAGGGTTAGCAATCAGCCCCAGCATTTT
d_gene: .; v_gene: TRBV5-1; j_gene: TRBJ1-3; abundance: .; CDR3aa: CASSLGTAPANTIYF; CDR3nt: TGCGCCAGCAGCCTGGGAACAGCCCCGGCAAACACCATATATTTT
d_gene: .; v_gene: TRBV5-1; j_gene: TRBJ2-3; abundance: .; CDR3aa: CASSLYPGGTDTQYF; CDR3nt: TGCGCCAGCAGCTTGTACCCGGGAGGCACAGATACGCAGTATTTT
d_gene: TRBD1; v_gene: TRBV28; j_gene: TRBJ1-1; abundance: .; CDR3aa: CASSLGGTGTSEAFF; CDR3nt: TGTGCCAGCAGTTTAGGGGGGACAGGGACGTCTGAAGCTTTCTTT
d_gene: .; v_gene: TRBV9; j_gene: TRBJ1-2; abundance: .; CDR3aa: CASSVLQGDGYTF; CDR3nt: TGTGCCAGCAGCGTATTACAGGGTGATGGCTACACCTTC
d_gene: .; v_gene: TRBV4-1; j_gene: TRBJ1-1; abundance: few; CDR3aa: CASSQDGGARKTEAFF; CDR3nt: TGCGCCAGCAGCCAAGATGGAGGGGCGCGAAAGACTGAAGCTTTCTTT
d_gene: .; v_gene: TRBV11-3; j_gene: TRBJ2-6; abundance: .; CDR3aa: CASSRGISGANVLTF; CDR3nt: TGTGCCAGCAGTCGAGGCATCTCTGGGGCCAACGTCCTGACTTTC
d_gene: TRBD1; v_gene: TRBV27; j_gene: TRBJ2-2; abundance: .; CDR3aa: CASSFSWTGLLYTGELFF; CDR3nt: TGTGCCAGCAGTTTCTCCTGGACAGGGCTTCTGTACACCGGGGAGCTGTTTTTT
d_gene: TRBD1; v_gene: TRBV12-5; j_gene: TRBJ1-2; abundance: .; CDR3aa: CASGLTGVGYGYTF; CDR3nt: TGTGCTAGTGGTTTGACAGGGGTGGGCTATGGCTACACCTTC